What follows are 13 T cell receptor beta chains derived from one specimen sequenced in a study of blood T cell repertoires in COVID-19. Profiled with immunoSEQ multiplex PCR; TCRdb holds only in-frame clones, not every one. This sample has 210,000 or so clones, with about 85% found just once. The sequenced sample consisted of peripheral blood. The receptors were gathered from a young woman who had recovered from COVID-19.

In nucleotides, the CDR3 is TGTGCCAGCAGCCCGCGGACAGGGGAGACCCAGTACTTC. Translated: CASSPRTGETQYF. The J gene is TRBJ2-5, the V gene TRBV7-9, with 8 bases identical to TRBD1. V was clipped by 5 bases and J by 5 bases; unmatched bases: 4. CDR3 length: 13 residues. The V gene's germline CDR1 is SEHNR and CDR2 FQNEAQ (reference sequence). Drawing the rest from reference TRBV7-9 and TRBJ2-5, the complete variable domain is DTGVSQNPRHKITKRGQNVTFRCDPISEHNRLYWYRQTLGQGPEFLTYFQNEAQLEKSRLLSDRFSAERPKGSFSTLEIQRTEQGDSAMYLCASSPRTGETQYFGPGTRLLVL.

V and J are TRBV27 and TRBJ2-1, with 8 nucleotides matching TRBD1. With 3 bases clipped from V and 6 bases from J, the junction kept 1 base outside the gene matches. There are 13 residues in the CDR3. The germline CDR1 and CDR2 sequences are MNHEY and SMNVEV (reference sequence). The CDR3 spells CASSFGQGNEQFF. CDR3 bases: TGTGCCAGCAGTTTCGGACAGGGCAATGAGCAGTTCTTC.

V is TRBV5-4 and J is TRBJ1-1; maybe TRBD1 (5 bases). CDR3 length equals 15 residues. V lost 6 bases and J lost 1, with 16 bases in between. Germline V gives CDR1 SGHNT, CDR2 YYREEE (reference sequence). The CDR3 reads CASNRRGGTNTEAFF. The CDR3 DNA reads as TGTGCCAGCAACCGGCGGGGAGGGACGAACACTGAAGCTTTCTTT.

The J gene is TRBJ2-7, the V gene TRBV5-1, with D perhaps TRBD2 (6 bases). With 0 bases removed from V and 6 bases from J, the gap between germline ends came to 19 bases. This CDR3 spans 16 amino acids. Germline V CDR1 and CDR2: SGHRS, YFSETQ. The CDR3 DNA follows: TGCGCCAGCAGCTTGGGGTTTAAAGCGGGTGGGACCGAGCAGTACTTC. Its translation is CASSLGFKAGGTEQYF. The full variable domain, completed using reference TRBV5-1 and TRBJ2-7, is KAGVTQTPRYLIKTRGQQVTLSCSPISGHRSVSWYQQTPGQGLQFLFEYFSETQRNKGNFPGRFSGRQFSNSRSEMNVSTLELGDSALYLCASSLGFKAGGTEQYFGPGTRLTVT.

The chain uses TRBV3-1 (or the pseudogene TRBV3-2) and TRBJ1-1; tentative D call: TRBD1 (6 bases). The germline V and J ends were trimmed by 3 bases and 2 bases, with 10 bases remaining between them. CDR3 length equals 14 residues. Germline V gives CDR1 LGHDT, CDR2 YNNKEL (reference sequence). CDR3 amino acids: CASSHGQKNTEAFF. The CDR3 DNA reads as TGTGCCAGCAGCCACGGACAGAAAAACACTGAAGCTTTCTTT.

The chain couples TRBV11-2 to TRBJ2-2, with a weak D call TRBD2 (5 bases). The germline V gene encodes CDR1 SGHAT and CDR2 FQNNGV. CDR3 length equals 16 residues. The V gene lost 5 bases and the J gene lost 0 bases, with 13 bases spanning the gap. CDR3 sequence reads: CASSIGFGANTGELFF. CDR3 in DNA: TGTGCCAGCAGCATTGGCTTCGGGGCGAACACCGGGGAGCTGTTTTTT.

The gene calls are TRBV3-1 (or the pseudogene TRBV3-2) and TRBJ2-2; D uncertain. The CDR3 has 15 amino acids. V lost 6 bases, J lost 1 base, and 12 bases lay in between. CDR1 and CDR2 from the germline V gene are LGHDT and YNNKEL (reference sequence). CDR3 coding DNA: TGTGCCAGCAGTGAAATGGAGAAGAACACCGGGGAGCTGTTTTTT. It specifies CASSEMEKNTGELFF.

The chain couples TRBV9 to TRBJ1-1; D might be TRBD1 (6 bases). V was pared by 5 bases and J by 6 bases, with 14 bases between. From germline, CDR1 is SGDLS and CDR2 YYNGEE. The CDR3 is made up of 13 amino acids. The CDR3 DNA reads TGTGCCAGCAGGGACAGCCCGGGTGCTGAAGCTTTCTTT. Amino acids: CASRDSPGAEAFF.

The genes are TRBV6-2 or TRBV6-3 and TRBJ1-1; 7 bases align to TRBD1. From germline, CDR1 is MNHEY and CDR2 SVGEGT. Losses at the gene ends were 2 bases for V and 4 bases for J; bases not matched to a gene: 7. This CDR3 spans 15 amino acids. This CDR3 reads CASSYGRGRGTEAFF. As DNA, the CDR3 is TGTGCCAGCAGTTACGGAAGGGGGCGCGGCACTGAAGCTTTCTTT.

The CDR3 sequence: CASSKGGGGYGYTF. The CDR3 DNA is TGTGCCAGCAGTAAGGGAGGGGGAGGCTATGGCTACACCTTC. The rearrangement joins TRBV6-2 or TRBV6-3 to TRBJ1-2; D is perhaps TRBD1 (6 bases). CDR3 length: 14 residues. V shed 5 bases and J shed 4 bases, with 14 bases lying between them. Germline V gives CDR1 MNHEY, CDR2 SVGEGT.

This chain joins TRBV5-1 and TRBJ2-7, with D maybe TRBD1 (5 bases). The germline gives CDR1 SGHRS, CDR2 YFSETQ. The CDR3 contains 13 residues. Deletions cut 1 base from V and 3 bases from J, with 8 bases between. DNA of the CDR3: TGCGCCAGCAGCTTGTCCAGGGACTACGAGCAGTACTTC. As protein: CASSLSRDYEQYF.

The rearrangement links TRBV20-1 to TRBJ2-1, with 7 bases identical to TRBD2. Germline lookup yields CDR1 DFQATT and CDR2 SNEGSKA (reference sequence). V was pared by 5 bases and J by 2 bases, with 6 bases of the junction left unmatched. The CDR3 has 14 amino acids. In DNA, the CDR3 is TGCAGTGCTGGTGGGGGAGGGACCTACAATGAGCAGTTCTTC. Encoded protein: CSAGGGGTYNEQFF.

In nucleotides, the CDR3 is TGTGCCAGCAGCTTCGACAGGGGGGACTACGAGCAGTACTTC. This sequence encodes CASSFDRGDYEQYF. The chain employs TRBV7-2 and TRBJ2-7, with 9 nucleotides matching TRBD1. From germline, CDR1 is SGHTA and CDR2 FQGNSA. The V segment lost 3 bases and the J segment 3 bases; nucleotides outside the gene matches: 3. The CDR3 is 14 residues long.